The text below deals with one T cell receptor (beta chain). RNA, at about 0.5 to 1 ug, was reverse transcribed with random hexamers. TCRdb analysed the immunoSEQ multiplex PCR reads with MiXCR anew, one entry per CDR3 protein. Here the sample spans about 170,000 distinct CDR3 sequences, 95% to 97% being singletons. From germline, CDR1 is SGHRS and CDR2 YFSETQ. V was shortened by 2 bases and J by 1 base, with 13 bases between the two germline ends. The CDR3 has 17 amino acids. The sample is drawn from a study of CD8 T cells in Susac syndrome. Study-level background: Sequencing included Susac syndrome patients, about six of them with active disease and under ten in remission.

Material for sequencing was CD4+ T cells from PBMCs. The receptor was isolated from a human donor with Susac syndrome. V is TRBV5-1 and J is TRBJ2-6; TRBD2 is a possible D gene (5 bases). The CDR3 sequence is CASSLRAGDSGANVLTF. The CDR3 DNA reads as TGCGCCAGCAGCTTAAGAGCCGGGGATTCTGGGGCCAACGTCCTGACTTTC.